This T cell receptor (beta chain) was recovered during a study of T cells after yellow fever vaccination. Study in general: Fractions of low cell number were prepared using SMART-Seq v4 Ultra Low Input.

Study findings and constraints: Most clones from primary vaccination were detected again post-booster (approximately 97% CD4, about 88% CD8). The bulk population could contribute abundant contaminating clonotypes to FACS-sorted repertoires. Among all clonotypes, a small share was observed in both CD4 and CD8 compartments.

TCRdb re-called the 5' RACE reads through MiXCR, storing one row per CDR3 protein. In the table there are about 29,000 distinct CDR3 sequences, 5% of which are singletons. The table lists this clonotype with many counts. Its target is unknown. V shed 4 bases and J shed 0 bases, with 7 bases lying between them. This CDR3 has 13 residues. Germline V gene sequence: CDR1 SQVTM, CDR2 ANQGSEA. The chain carries TRBV29-1 and TRBJ2-1, with a tentative D call TRBD2 (6 bases). This clonotype originated in a man younger than 40 who received the YFV17D yellow fever vaccine. The specimen comprised CD8+ T cells sorted from PBMCs, sampled 10 days after the yellow fever booster vaccination. This CDR3 is CSVALASYNEQFF. As DNA, the CDR3 is TGCAGCGTTGCACTAGCCTCCTACAATGAGCAGTTCTTC.